The 25 T cell receptor beta chains below were found in one sample sequenced in a study of metastatic and nonmetastatic thyroid tumors (TCRdb year 2020). Before undergoing thyroid surgery, none of the patients had been given any kind of treatment. The library came from PCR. The reads were generated on an Illumina HiSeq 4000. TCRdb took the public reads, trimmed them with fastp at Q25, ran MiXCR for clone calling and kept in-frame beta chains. This sample comprises 15,000 to 20,000 clones, roughly a quarter of them detected only once. Roughly a tenth of the sample comes from the top ten. Sequencing used tumor tissue. Receptors originate from a female donor with papillary thyroid cancer or a benign thyroid nodule (not recorded which). Some clones in this sample may be carry-over from other donors' samples.

This clone was seen many times. The chain couples TRBV18 to TRBJ2-1; 9 nucleotides line up with TRBD2. The CDR3 has 14 residues. J lost 9 bases, V lost 3 bases, and 6 bases had no gene match. Germline CDR1 KGHSH, CDR2 LQKENI. The CDR3 protein is CASSPGGLAGEQFF. CDR3 coding DNA: TGTGCCAGCTCACCGGGGGGACTAGCTGGTGAGCAGTTCTTC.

The sample holds many counts of this clone. The chain employs TRBV11-2 and TRBJ2-4, with D perhaps TRBD1 (5 bases). V lost 4 bases and J lost 5, with 9 bases in between. Germline V gene data show CDR1 as SGHAT and CDR2 as FQNNGV. The CDR3 consists of 13 residues. The CDR3 sequence is CASSSQVQNIQYF. The CDR3 nucleotides are TGTGCCAGCAGCTCACAGGTTCAAAACATTCAGTACTTC.

This clone was picked up a small number of times. V is TRBV28 and J is TRBJ2-5; 8 bases match TRBD1. This CDR3 is 17 amino acids long. Germline trimming cut 6 bases from V and 1 base from J; bases unmatched to any gene: 13. Looked up from germline, CDR1 is MDHEN and CDR2 is SYDVKM. DNA for the CDR3: TGTGCCAGCAGCAGGGGTCCGACAGGGGCACCCCAAGAGACCCAGTACTTC. Its protein product is CASSRGPTGAPQETQYF.

This clone was picked up a small number of times. The junction differs from germline at one of its ends, possibly a read error. The rearrangement links TRBV28 to TRBJ2-7; 7 bases are shared with TRBD1. CDR1 is MDHEN, CDR2 SYDVKM, per germline. The CDR3 runs to 14 residues. The CDR3 protein is CANSRTGPFYEQYF. The CDR3 DNA reads as TGTGCCAACAGTCGGACAGGACCATTCTACGAGCAGTACTTC.

As to this clone: A much larger clone sits a single nucleotide away, making a read error possible. The genes are TRBV29-1 and TRBJ2-1; 8 bases agree with TRBD2. Germline V gene lookup returns CDR1 SQVTM and CDR2 ANQGSEA. CDR3 length: 15 amino acids. CDR3 residues: CIGLISGIAYNEQFF. CDR3 nucleotides: TGCATCGGCCTCATTAGCGGGATCGCCTACAATGAGCAGTTCTTC.

The chain carries TRBV16 and TRBJ2-1, with 13 bases lining up with TRBD2. Germline-derived CDR1 and CDR2 are KGHSY and FQNENV. This CDR3 is 17 amino acids long. V trimming: 7 bases; J trimming: 1 base; junction bases outside the gene matches: 7. In nucleotides, the CDR3 is TGTGCCAGCACCATGACTAGCGGGAGGTCTTCCTACAATGAGCAGTTCTTC. As protein: CASTMTSGRSSYNEQFF.

This chain joins TRBV6-1 and TRBJ2-7, with 8 positions matching TRBD1. The CDR3 sequence is 14 residues long. Per the germline V gene, CDR1 is MNHNS and CDR2 is SASEGT. V lost 6 bases to trimming and J lost 0 bases; unmatched junction nucleotides: 4. The CDR3 sequence is CASSFGQGSYEQYF. The DNA of the CDR3 is TGTGCCAGCAGCTTTGGACAGGGCTCCTACGAGCAGTACTTC.

This chain uses TRBV24-1 with TRBJ1-5; a possible D gene is TRBD1 (5 bases). Germline loops: CDR1 KGHDR, CDR2 SFDVKD. V lost 3 bases and J lost 7, with 12 bases in between. The CDR3 covers 14 residues. DNA for the CDR3: TGTGCCACCAGTGATGGCTCAGGGTCCCAGCCCCAGCATTTT. As protein: CATSDGSGSQPQHF.

This clone has ten or more counts. A much more abundant neighbour one base away suggests this may be a read error. V and J are TRBV7-9 and TRBJ1-1, with D maybe TRBD1 (6 bases). The germline V and J ends were trimmed by 6 bases and 0 bases, with 11 bases remaining between them. From germline, CDR1 is SEHNR and CDR2 FQNEAQ (reference sequence). The CDR3 has 14 residues. The CDR3 reads CASSDGGMNTEAFF. The CDR3 region has the DNA TGTGCCAGCAGTGACGGGGGCATGAACACTGAAGCTTTCTTT.

This clone was detected many times. A much larger clone is a single base away; this may be a read error. The chain joins TRBV27 to TRBJ2-3; D might be TRBD2 (6 bases). The germline V gene encodes CDR1 MNHEY and CDR2 SMNVEV (reference sequence). This CDR3 contains 13 residues. The CDR3 is CASIRRVKDTRYF. The CDR3 DNA reads TGTGCCAGCATAAGGAGGGTGAAAGATACGCGGTATTTT.

The chain links TRBV12-3 or TRBV12-4 to TRBJ2-7; D unresolved. CDR3 length: 13 residues. Trimming cost V 7 bases and J 3 bases, with 13 bases left between them. The CDR3 region has the DNA TGTGCCAGCAACCAGGACGGAGACTACGAGCAGTACTTC. Translated, it gives CASNQDGDYEQYF.

This clone was observed many times. CDR3 nucleotide sequence: TGTGCCAGCAGTGAGACTCTAGCGGGAGGGCCATATGAGCAGTTCTTC. Its translation: CASSETLAGGPYEQFF. V gene TRBV6-1 combines with J gene TRBJ2-1; 12 bases line up with TRBD2. The CDR3 consists of 16 residues. Germline V gene data show CDR1 as MNHNS and CDR2 as SASEGT. Trimming at V came to 3 bases and at J to 8 bases, leaving 8 bases not matched to a gene.

This clone is large by share. The chain has TRBV4-1 and TRBJ1-4; no reliable D call. Germline V lookup: CDR1 MGHRA, CDR2 YSYEKL. Trimming removed 4 bases from V and 7 bases from J, with 10 bases in between. This CDR3 spans 13 amino acids. The CDR3 loop is CASSRDQTEKLFF. In DNA form, the CDR3 reads TGCGCCAGCAGCCGGGATCAAACTGAAAAACTGTTTTTT.

The chain uses TRBV11-3 and TRBJ2-1; the match to TRBD2 covers 8 bases. There are 13 residues in the CDR3. The germline CDR1 and CDR2 sequences are SGHNT and YENEEA. Unmatched junction bases numbered 7, after V lost 2 bases and J lost 13 bases. DNA of the CDR3: TGTGCCAGCAGCTTAACGACGGGAGGGCCACAGTTCTTC. This encodes CASSLTTGGPQFF.

This clone was recorded many times. In the same sample, other DNA sequences code for this CDR3. V and J are TRBV28 and TRBJ2-5; 8 positions agree with TRBD2. Germline CDR1 is MDHEN and CDR2 is SYDVKM. This CDR3 comprises 16 residues. V lost 7 bases, J lost 2 bases, and 12 bases stayed unmatched. CDR3 loop: CASKELAGRIQETQYF. In DNA, the CDR3 is TGTGCCAGCAAGGAATTAGCGGGACGTATACAAGAGACCCAGTACTTC.

The chain combines TRBV6-1 with TRBJ2-2; D is unclear. CDR1 and CDR2 from the germline V gene are MNHNS and SASEGT. The germline V and J ends were trimmed by 2 bases and 6 bases, with 10 bases remaining between them. CDR3 length: 14 residues. CDR3 DNA sequence: TGTGCCAGCAGTGAATCCGCATATGCCGGGGAGCTGTTTTTT. Translation: CASSESAYAGELFF.

This clone was seen many times. One end of the junction is discordant with germline, which a read error may explain. Other DNA variants within this sample encode the same CDR3. This chain links TRBV6-7 with TRBJ2-4; no clear D. TRBV6-7 is an ORF, with its function uncertain. There are 17 residues in the CDR3. CDR3 DNA sequence: TGTGCCAGCAGTTACTCGTGCCTCGACCCGGCCAAAAACATTCAGTGCTTC. Amino acid sequence: CASSYSCLDPAKNIQCF.

In this sample, this clone turned up many times. The chain is built from TRBV28 and TRBJ2-5; either TRBD1 or TRBD2 may fit D (5 bases each). The CDR3 is 15 amino acids. Trimming took 2 bases from V and 2 from J, leaving 12 bases between them. Germline lookup yields CDR1 MDHEN and CDR2 SYDVKM. CDR3 DNA: TGTGCCAGCAGTTTAAGACGGGACCTTCAAGAGACCCAGTACTTC. It codes for CASSLRRDLQETQYF.

This clone has only one observation. DNA for the CDR3: TGTGCCAGCAGCTTAGGGGACTACGACACAGATACGCAGTATTTT. It codes for CASSLGDYDTDTQYF. The chain couples TRBV7-8 to TRBJ2-3, with 7 bases that match TRBD2. Germline-derived CDR1 and CDR2 are SGHVS and FQNEAQ. With V trimmed by 1 base and J by 2 bases, 3 bases remained unmatched. The CDR3 contains 15 residues.

This clone appeared many times. This rearrangement joins TRBV5-6 to TRBJ2-3; D is undetermined. The V and J ends lost 1 base and 5 bases respectively, with 8 bases between them. The CDR3 consists of 13 residues. Germline assignment: CDR1 SGHDT and CDR2 YYEEEE. The chain's CDR3 is CASSLRSQDTQYF. The CDR3 DNA reads TGTGCCAGCAGCTTGAGGTCACAAGATACGCAGTATTTT. Based on the CDR3 plus reference TRBV5-6 and TRBJ2-3, the full variable domain is DAGVTQSPTHLIKTRGQQVTLRCSPKSGHDTVSWYQQALGQGPQFIFQYYEEEERQRGNFPDRFSGHQFPNYSSELNVNALLLGDSALYLCASSLRSQDTQYFGPGTRLTVL.

In its sample, this clone was seen many times. V is TRBV29-1 and J is TRBJ2-1; 8 bases fit TRBD1. CDR1 and CDR2 (germline): SQVTM, ANQGSEA. This CDR3 is built from 15 residues. V gave up 1 base and J gave up 5 bases; unmatched junction bases: 7. The CDR3, as DNA: TGCAGCGTTGAAGGAACAGGGGGTTTTAACAATGAGCAGTTCTTC. Amino acid sequence: CSVEGTGGFNNEQFF.

This clone was counted only a few times. The junction and the germline gene differ at one end; a read error may be behind it. Distinct nucleotide sequences in the sample also encode this CDR3. This sequence joins TRBV19 and TRBJ1-2; 8 bases fit TRBD1. This CDR3 is 15 amino acids long. The germline gives CDR1 LNHDA, CDR2 SQIVND (reference sequence). The CDR3 loop reads CGSRTSGGANYGYTF. CDR3 nucleotide sequence: TGTGGCAGTAGGACCTCAGGGGGCGCTAACTATGGCTACACCTTC.

The sample holds many counts of this clone. V and J are TRBV6-1 and TRBJ2-5; 7 bases are shared with TRBD2. This CDR3 contains 13 residues. The ends lost 7 bases at V and 5 bases at J; junction bases unmatched: 7. Germline assignment: CDR1 MNHNS and CDR2 SASEGT. The CDR3 nucleotides are TGTGCCAGCATTCAGCGGGAAACGGAGACCCAGTACTTC. It encodes CASIQRETETQYF.

The chain uses TRBV25-1 and TRBJ1-2, with no clear D. Germline V gene lookup returns CDR1 MGHDK and CDR2 SYGVNS. CDR3 length: 14 amino acids. V lost 3 bases, J lost 2 bases, and 10 bases lay in between. The CDR3 DNA sequence: TGTGCCAGCAGTGATTACGGACGGAACTATGGCTACACCTTC. Translating gives CASSDYGRNYGYTF.

In its sample, this clone was seen many times. This sample includes further DNA sequences coding for the same CDR3. The V call is TRBV2, the J call TRBJ2-1; 9 nucleotides line up with TRBD2. V lost 3 bases and J lost 0; bases outside the gene matches: 9. The CDR3 runs to 18 residues. Per the germline V gene, CDR1 is SNHLY and CDR2 is FYNNEI. For the CDR3, the DNA is TGTGCCAGCAGTGAGGGGGGACTAGCAGGTAGCTCCTACAATGAGCAGTTCTTC. Translating it yields CASSEGGLAGSSYNEQFF.